The TCR beta chain under discussion was sequenced for a study of T cell changes during pregnancy in multiple sclerosis. This clone appeared once. Here immunoSEQ multiplex PCR was the method, and the copy in TCRdb shows in-frame clones only, minus some. The table shows about 120,000 clones, with approximately 93% occurring only once. This CDR3 region has 14 residues. From germline, CDR1 is GTSNPN and CDR2 SVGIG (reference sequence). With V trimmed by 0 bases and J by 4 bases, 6 bases remained unmatched. This material consisted of peripheral blood, taken before pregnancy. The chain uses TRBV30 and TRBJ2-7, with TRBD1 matching 7 bases. This sequence was found in a female donor with multiple sclerosis, enrolled in a pregnancy study. The CDR3 protein is CAWSVGTAPYEQYF. The CDR3, as DNA: TGTGCCTGGAGTGTTGGGACAGCGCCATACGAGCAGTACTTC.